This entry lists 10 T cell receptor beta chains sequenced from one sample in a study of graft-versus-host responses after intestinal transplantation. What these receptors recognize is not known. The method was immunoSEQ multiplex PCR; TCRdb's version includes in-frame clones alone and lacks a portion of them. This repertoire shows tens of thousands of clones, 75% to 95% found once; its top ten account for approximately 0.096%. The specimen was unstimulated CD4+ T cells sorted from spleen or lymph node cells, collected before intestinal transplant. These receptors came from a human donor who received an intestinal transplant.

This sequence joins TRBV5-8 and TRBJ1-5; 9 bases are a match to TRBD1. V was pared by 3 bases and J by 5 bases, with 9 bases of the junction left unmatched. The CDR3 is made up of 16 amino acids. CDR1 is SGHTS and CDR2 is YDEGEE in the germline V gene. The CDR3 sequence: CASSSLRDRVHQPQHF. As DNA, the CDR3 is TGTGCCAGCAGCTCCCTCCGGGACAGGGTCCATCAGCCCCAGCATTTT.

This CDR3 reads CASSQASGNQRTDTQYF. The CDR3 region has the DNA TGCGCCAGCAGCCAAGCTTCCGGTAACCAACGCACAGATACGCAGTATTTT. The chain uses TRBV4-3 and TRBJ2-3; D remains unclear. The CDR3 is 17 residues long. Germline CDR1 and CDR2: LGHNA and YSLEER. Trimming took off 1 base at V and 1 base at J, with 15 bases between the two ends.

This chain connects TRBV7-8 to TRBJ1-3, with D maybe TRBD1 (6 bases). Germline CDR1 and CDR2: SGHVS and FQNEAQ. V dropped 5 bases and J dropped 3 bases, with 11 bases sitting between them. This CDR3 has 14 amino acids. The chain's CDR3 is CASSLQGSGNTIYF. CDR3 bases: TGTGCCAGCAGCCTACAGGGAAGTGGAAACACCATATATTTT.

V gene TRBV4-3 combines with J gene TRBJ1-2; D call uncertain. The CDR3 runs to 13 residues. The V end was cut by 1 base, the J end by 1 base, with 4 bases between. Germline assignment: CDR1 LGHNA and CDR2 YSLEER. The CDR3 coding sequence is TGCGCCAGCAGCCAAGTTATTAACTATGGCTACACCTTC. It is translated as CASSQVINYGYTF.

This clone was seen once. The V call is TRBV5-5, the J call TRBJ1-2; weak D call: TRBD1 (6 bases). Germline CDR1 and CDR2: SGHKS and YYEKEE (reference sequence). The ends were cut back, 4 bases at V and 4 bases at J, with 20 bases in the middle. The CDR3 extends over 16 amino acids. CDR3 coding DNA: TGTGCCAGCAGCCCCATTGGGGGCGCCGGAATCTATGGCTACACCTTC. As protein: CASSPIGGAGIYGYTF.

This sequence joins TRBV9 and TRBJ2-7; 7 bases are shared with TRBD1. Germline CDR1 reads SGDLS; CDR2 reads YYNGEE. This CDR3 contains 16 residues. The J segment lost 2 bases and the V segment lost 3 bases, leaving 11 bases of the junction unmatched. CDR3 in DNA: TGTGCCAGCAGCGCGCGCAACCGACAGGGTCCCTACGAGCAGTACTTC. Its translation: CASSARNRQGPYEQYF.

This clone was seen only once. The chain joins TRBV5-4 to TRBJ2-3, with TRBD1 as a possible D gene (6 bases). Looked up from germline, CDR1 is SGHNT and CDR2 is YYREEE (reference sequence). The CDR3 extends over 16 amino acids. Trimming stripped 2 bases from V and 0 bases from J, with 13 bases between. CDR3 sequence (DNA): TGTGCCAGCAGCTTAAGGACAGCCCCTAGCACAGATACGCAGTATTTT. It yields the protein CASSLRTAPSTDTQYF.

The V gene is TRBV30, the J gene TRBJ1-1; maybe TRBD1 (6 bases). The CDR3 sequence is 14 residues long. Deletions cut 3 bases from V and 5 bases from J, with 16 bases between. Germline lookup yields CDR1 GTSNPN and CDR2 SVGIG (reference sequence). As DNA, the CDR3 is TGTGCCTGGAGGGCCGGGGGGCAGAGTACTGAAGCTTTCTTT. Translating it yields CAWRAGGQSTEAFF.

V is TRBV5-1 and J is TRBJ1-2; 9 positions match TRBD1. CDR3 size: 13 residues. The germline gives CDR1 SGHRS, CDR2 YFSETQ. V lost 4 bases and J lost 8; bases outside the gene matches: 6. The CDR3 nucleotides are TGCGCCAGCAGCACAGGGGGCCCGGTGGGCTACACCTTC. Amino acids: CASSTGGPVGYTF.

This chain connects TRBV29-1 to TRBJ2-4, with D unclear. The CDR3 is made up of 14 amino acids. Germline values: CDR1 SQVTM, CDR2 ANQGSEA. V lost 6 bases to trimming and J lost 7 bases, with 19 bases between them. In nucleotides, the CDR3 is TGCAGCGTAGTCCGTTTCGGAGCTACCAACATTCAGTACTTC. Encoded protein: CSVVRFGATNIQYF.